This TCR beta chain was found in a study of shared clonotypes between healthy human individuals. A few counts support this clone. Assay used: immunoSEQ multiplex PCR; TCRdb lists only in-frame clones, some missing. The sample comprises approximately 2.1 million clones, approximately 95% of which are singletons, and about 0.37% rests with the top ten. Germline loops: CDR1 GTSNPN, CDR2 SVGIG (reference sequence). This CDR3 region has 14 residues. Deletions cut 1 base from V and 1 base from J, with 8 bases between. The TCR originated in a man aged 18 to 29 in good health. Some clones in this sample may be carry-over from other donors' samples. The chain is built from TRBV30 and TRBJ1-5; TRBD1 might be the D (6 bases). The sample taken for sequencing was naive CD4+ T cells from PBMCs. Subset given: CD45RA+ positively selected. The CDR3 DNA sequence: TGTGCCTGGAGTGGAGGGGGGAGCAATCAGCCCCAGCATTTT. It specifies CAWSGGGSNQPQHF.